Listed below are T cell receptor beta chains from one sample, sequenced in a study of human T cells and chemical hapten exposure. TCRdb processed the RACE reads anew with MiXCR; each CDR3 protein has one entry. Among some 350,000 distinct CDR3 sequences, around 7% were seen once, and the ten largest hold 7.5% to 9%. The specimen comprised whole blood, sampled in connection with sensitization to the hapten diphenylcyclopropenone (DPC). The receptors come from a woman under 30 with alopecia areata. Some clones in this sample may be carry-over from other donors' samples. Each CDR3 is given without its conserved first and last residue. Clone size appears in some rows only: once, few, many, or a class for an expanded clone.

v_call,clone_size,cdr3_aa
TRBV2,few,ASSEVSSGQPQH
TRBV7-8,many,ASRGTSGGYTDTQY
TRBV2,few,ASRWRGARNSPLH
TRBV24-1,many,ATSDPGGVTDTQY
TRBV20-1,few,SAYSEGPPTDTQY
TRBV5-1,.,ASSSDGSSGNTIY
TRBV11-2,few,ASSSIRGAPGANVLT
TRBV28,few,ASSLSLAGGPLGDTQY
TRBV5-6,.,ASSLGVTGSYGYT
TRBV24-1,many,ATSDPGQEGNEQF
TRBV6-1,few,ASSDWADNTEAF
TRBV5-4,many,ASSSRTSGGVPSTDTQY
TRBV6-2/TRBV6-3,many,ASSSLHSGRANTEAF
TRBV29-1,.,SVRRGDGGYT
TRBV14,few,ASSQEERGRTEAF
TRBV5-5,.,ASSWTPENNEQF
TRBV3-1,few,ASSQESPETQY
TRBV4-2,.,ASSRVKVPSEAF
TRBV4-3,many,ASSRTYRGQFNEQF
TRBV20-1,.,SARFGLAGPSSYEQY
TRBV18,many,ASSPGPQDGEQF
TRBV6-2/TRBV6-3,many,ASRPPVATYEQY
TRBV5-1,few,ASSLELADTDTQY
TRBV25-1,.,ASSETATNYGYT
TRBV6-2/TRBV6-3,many,ASSSGSGLYEQY
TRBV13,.,ASSLTTKHSTDTQY
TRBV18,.,ASSPQEQAEAF
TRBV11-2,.,ASSSETGTETQY
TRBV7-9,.,ASSLVLVQETQY
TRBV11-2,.,ASSLVSLGQGHKTQY
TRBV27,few,ASSLTGWHEQY
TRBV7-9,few,ASSRGTGQDTGELF
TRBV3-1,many,ASSQGQGGSYEQY
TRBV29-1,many,SVEDGLIYGYT
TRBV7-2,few,ASSFGGFDEQF
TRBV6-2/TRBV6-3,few,ASNNGRLGYTEAF
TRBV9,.,ASQGGAEKLF
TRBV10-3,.,AISETSGGSGTDTQY
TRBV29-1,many,SVVVGETQY
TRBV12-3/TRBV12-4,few,ASSSDTSYGYT
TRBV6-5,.,ASSYSFLQETEAF
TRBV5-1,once,TSSWAQGGFYEQY
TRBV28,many,ASSLSATSGTGELF
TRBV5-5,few,ASSLADEYEQY
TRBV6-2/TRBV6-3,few,ASSYSGTGDNEKLF
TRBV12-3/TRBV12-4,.,ASSISGQSFNGYT
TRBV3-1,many,ASSYYSNQPQH
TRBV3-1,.,ASSQGLGGSQPQH
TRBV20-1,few,SARRGTYNSPLH
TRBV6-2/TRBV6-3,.,ASRFTGITEAF
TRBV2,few,ASRRDREKLF
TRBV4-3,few,ASSQDSKGDGNQPQH
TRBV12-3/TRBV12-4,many,ASGVLDPRGNTEAF
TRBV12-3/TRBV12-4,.,ASSLSRSDTQY
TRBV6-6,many,ASQGGRDVNTEAF
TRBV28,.,ASKASGENNEQY
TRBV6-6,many,ASSYSSERARHYGYT